There are many counts of the clone carrying this TCR beta chain. Its antigen is unknown. This record belongs to a study of CD8+CD57+ T cells in acquired aplastic anemia. Study as a whole: Around 3.5 ug was the average amount of DNA from sorted CD4+ and CD8+ cells.

The sequenced patients had an expansion of CD8+CD57+ cells seen by flow cytometry. At blood sampling, none of the patients had yet received therapy. Genomic DNA served as template for TCR beta VDJ and CDR3 profiling. TCRdb recomputed calls from the reads with MiXCR, one row per CDR3 protein. The sample lists around 50,000 distinct CDR3 sequences; approximately 50% were seen once. CDR3 length: 13 amino acids. Germline loops: CDR1 MNHEY, CDR2 SMNVEV (reference sequence). Trimming left V 5 bases short and J 5 bases short, with 12 bases between. General observations from the study: The number of CD8+ CDR3 sequences shared by patients and controls was about 27.

Sequencing was performed on sorted CD4+, CD8+, or CD8+CD57+ T cells (not recorded which) from PBMCs. The chain uses TRBV27 and TRBJ1-1, with no clear D. This receptor was identified in a human donor with aplastic anemia. Here the CDR3 reads CASSVNDVTEAFF. In DNA form, the CDR3 reads TGTGCCAGCAGTGTTAATGACGTTACTGAAGCTTTCTTT.